Sequencing of this T cell receptor (beta chain) was carried out in a study of T cell changes during pregnancy in multiple sclerosis. Trimming pared 4 bases from V and 8 bases from J, leaving 17 bases between. The CDR3 sequence is 14 residues long. In germline, CDR1 is LNHDA, CDR2 SQIVND (reference sequence). The data were produced by immunoSEQ multiplex PCR, yet TCRdb's version contains in-frame clones alone and is incomplete. The table lists roughly 40,000 clones, 91% of them singletons. This clonotype originated in a female donor in good health, enrolled as a control in a pregnancy study. The V and J genes are TRBV19 and TRBJ1-2, with TRBD1 as a possible D gene (5 bases). The input for sequencing was CD4+ T cells from peripheral blood mononuclear cells, taken after pregnancy. The CDR3 spells CASSRTSSEAGYTF. In DNA, the CDR3 is TGTGCCAGTAGTAGGACATCATCAGAGGCGGGCTACACCTTC.